The clone carrying this TCR beta chain came up a few times. Its target is unknown. Per the germline V gene, CDR1 is KGHSH and CDR2 is LQKENI. There are 16 residues in the CDR3. Trimming at V came to 3 bases and at J to 1 base, leaving 6 bases not matched to a gene. These data are taken from a study of cytomegalovirus exposure and HLA in healthy donors. Primers: 60 Vbeta forward and 13 Jbeta reverse. The table came from immunoSEQ multiplex PCR; TCRdb's copy has only in-frame clones and leaves some out. The data contain over 150,000 clones, roughly 77% of them singletons. All the people who gave samples were healthy bone marrow donors. General study points: Specificity of a few CMV-associated chains for CMV antigens was verified in vitro. TCR beta V- and J-gene trimming was later associated with a missense DCLRE1C variant.

Sequenced input: PBMCs. The source is a man aged 25 to 45 in good health and CMV-seropositive. The chain uses TRBV18 and TRBJ1-1; 9 positions agree with TRBD1. The CDR3 sequence is CASSPGQGYGNTEAFF. In DNA, the CDR3 is TGTGCCAGCTCACCCGGACAGGGGTACGGGAACACTGAAGCTTTCTTT. Full variable domain (outside the CDR3, taken from reference TRBV18 and TRBJ1-1): NAGVMQNPRHLVRRRGQEARLRCSPMKGHSHVYWYRQLPEEGLKFMVYLQKENIIDESGMPKERFSAEFPKEGPSILRIQQVVRGDSAAYFCASSPGQGYGNTEAFFGQGTRLTVV.